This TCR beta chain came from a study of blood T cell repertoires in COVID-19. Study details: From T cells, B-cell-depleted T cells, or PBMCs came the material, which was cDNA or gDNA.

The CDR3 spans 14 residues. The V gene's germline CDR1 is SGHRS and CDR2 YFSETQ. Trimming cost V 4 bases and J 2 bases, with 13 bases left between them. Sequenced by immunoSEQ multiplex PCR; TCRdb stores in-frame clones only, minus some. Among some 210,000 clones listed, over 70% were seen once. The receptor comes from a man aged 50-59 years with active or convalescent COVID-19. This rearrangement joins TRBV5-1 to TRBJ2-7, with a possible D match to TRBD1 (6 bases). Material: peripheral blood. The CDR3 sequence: CASSPGDGPYEQYF. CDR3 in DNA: TGCGCCAGCAGCCCAGGGGACGGTCCCTACGAGCAGTACTTC. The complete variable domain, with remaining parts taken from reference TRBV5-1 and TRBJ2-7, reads KAGVTQTPRYLIKTRGQQVTLSCSPISGHRSVSWYQQTPGQGLQFLFEYFSETQRNKGNFPGRFSGRQFSNSRSEMNVSTLELGDSALYLCASSPGDGPYEQYFGPGTRLTVT.